Each of the 19 T cell receptor beta chains below was sequenced from the same sample in a study of T cell repertoires in cytomegalovirus infection. TCRdb ran MiXCR on the reads and lists one entry per CDR3 protein. The sample has 350,000 to 400,000 distinct CDR3 sequences; about 35% are singletons. For these TCRs, the target antigens are not known. The sample in question was cultured PBMCs, obtained from culture after CMV antigen stimulation. The receptors derive from a human donor in good health (CMV status not recorded). Some clones in this sample may be carry-over from other donors' samples.

This clonotype was counted many times. This sequence joins TRBV7-2 and TRBJ1-2; perhaps TRBD1 as D (6 bases). Trimming removed 4 bases at V and 7 bases at J, with 16 bases between. Germline CDR1 and CDR2: SGHTA and FQGNSA. This CDR3 comprises 14 residues. The CDR3 DNA reads TGTGCCAGCAGCTCGTGGCAGGGGAAGCTTGGCTACACCTTC. It translates to CASSSWQGKLGYTF.

The gene calls are TRBV19 and TRBJ1-2; 9 bases fit TRBD1. J gave up 6 bases and V 2 bases, and 10 bases lay outside the gene matches. Germline CDR1 reads LNHDA; CDR2 reads SQIVND (reference sequence). The CDR3 runs 16 residues. The CDR3 loop reads CASSILGAGQGNGYTF. CDR3 nucleotides: TGTGCCAGTAGTATACTAGGCGCGGGACAGGGTAATGGCTACACCTTC.

This clonotype was observed many times. This chain joins TRBV7-9 and TRBJ2-3; D not certain. The germline V gene encodes CDR1 SEHNR and CDR2 FQNEAQ (reference sequence). The CDR3 totals 12 residues. V was shortened by 5 bases and J by 3 bases, with 6 bases between the two germline ends. The CDR3 bases are TGTGCCAGCAGCAAATGGACAGATACGCAGTATTTT. It codes for CASSKWTDTQYF.

This clonotype occurred a few times. The rearrangement links TRBV7-2 to TRBJ2-5; TRBD1 agrees at 8 bases. Trimming took 7 bases from V and 5 from J; bases not matched to a gene: 6. CDR3 length: 13 residues. CDR1 is SGHTA, CDR2 FQGNSA, per germline. CDR3 sequence: CASTPDRVETQYF. The CDR3 nucleotides read TGTGCCAGCACCCCGGACAGGGTGGAGACCCAGTACTTC.

The chain uses TRBV12-3 or TRBV12-4 and TRBJ1-4; TRBD1 is a possible D gene (5 bases). CDR3 length: 13 amino acids. The V end was cut by 6 bases, the J end by 14 bases, with 19 bases between. As DNA, the CDR3 is TGTGCCAGCAGCGGGGCGTTTCTGGAAAGGCTGTTTTTT. Encoded protein: CASSGAFLERLFF.

A few counts support this clonotype. This rearrangement joins TRBV6-2 or TRBV6-3 to TRBJ2-7, with 11 bases aligning to TRBD2. J lost 4 bases, V lost 9 bases, and 5 bases had no gene match. The germline V gene encodes CDR1 MNHEY and CDR2 SVGEGT. The CDR3 extends over 13 amino acids. As DNA, the CDR3 is TGTGCCAGTTCGGGACTAGCGGTTTACGAGCAGTACGTC. This codes for CASSGLAVYEQYV.

The chain recombines TRBV5-4 with TRBJ2-7; 12 bases map to TRBD2. The CDR3 has 15 amino acids. V lost 4 bases and J lost 6; bases outside the gene matches: 8. CDR1 is SGHNT and CDR2 is YYREEE in the germline V gene (reference sequence). This chain's CDR3 is CASSDGLAGYREQYV. For the CDR3, the DNA is TGTGCCAGCAGCGACGGACTAGCGGGATACCGCGAGCAGTACGTC.

This clonotype was counted ten times or more. This sequence joins TRBV6-5 and TRBJ2-7, with 11 bases lining up with TRBD1. From germline, CDR1 is MNHEY and CDR2 SVGAGI. V lost 2 bases and J lost 4; bases outside the gene matches: 7. The CDR3 covers 16 residues. The CDR3 nucleotides are TGTGCCAGCAGTTACGATGTGGGACAGGGGGTATACGAGCAGTACTTC. Translating gives CASSYDVGQGVYEQYF.

The rearrangement uses TRBV7-9 and TRBJ1-5; D gene ambiguous. V gave up 3 bases and J gave up 6 bases, with 9 bases separating them. The germline gives CDR1 SEHNR, CDR2 FQNEAQ (reference sequence). The CDR3 is made up of 13 amino acids. The CDR3 loop is CASSFSEGQPQHF. DNA for the CDR3: TGTGCCAGCAGCTTCTCCGAAGGTCAGCCCCAGCATTTT.

This clonotype was recorded many times. The CDR3 loop is CASSLFIDGPSGANVLTF. CDR3 DNA: TGTGCCAGCAGCTTATTTATCGACGGGCCCTCTGGGGCCAACGTCCTGACTTTC. This chain connects TRBV7-2 to TRBJ2-6, with D unclear. This CDR3 comprises 18 residues. The V end was cut by 2 bases, the J end by 0 bases, with 14 bases between. From germline, CDR1 is SGHTA and CDR2 FQGNSA. The full variable domain, rest sourced from reference TRBV7-2 and TRBJ2-6, is GAGVSQSPSNKVTEKGKDVELRCDPISGHTALYWYRQSLGQGLEFLIYFQGNSAPDKSGLPSDRFSAERTGGSVSTLTIQRTQQEDSAVYLCASSLFIDGPSGANVLTFGAGSRLTVL.

V usage is TRBV6-2 or TRBV6-3 and J usage is TRBJ2-3, with 7 positions matching TRBD1. The germline V gene encodes CDR1 MNHEY and CDR2 SVGEGT. Trimming removed 8 bases from V and 0 bases from J; junction bases left unmatched: 8. The CDR3 has 15 amino acids. The CDR3 region is CASRPDRRSTDTQYF. In DNA, the CDR3 is TGTGCCAGCCGTCCGGACAGGAGAAGCACAGATACGCAGTATTTT.

The genes are TRBV4-3 and TRBJ2-3; no reliable D call. The V gene lost 4 bases and the J gene lost 3 bases, with 14 bases spanning the gap. The CDR3 consists of 15 residues. CDR1 and CDR2 from the germline V gene are LGHNA and YSLEER. CDR3 DNA sequence: TGCGCCAGCAGCCTCACGCTGGGGAAGACAGATACGCAGTATTTT. Translation: CASSLTLGKTDTQYF.

This clonotype was counted ten times or more. The J gene is TRBJ1-2, the V gene TRBV6-1; D is perhaps TRBD1 (6 bases). Germline CDR1 reads MNHNS; CDR2 reads SASEGT. This CDR3 is 14 amino acids long. Trimming stripped 4 bases from V and 7 bases from J, with 16 bases between. CDR3 protein: CASSVQGRQSGYTF. The CDR3, as DNA: TGTGCCAGCAGTGTACAGGGCCGACAAAGTGGCTACACCTTC.

The chain is built from TRBV6-5 and TRBJ1-1, with a tentative D call TRBD1 (6 bases). CDR3 length equals 13 residues. Per germline, CDR1 MNHEY and CDR2 SVGAGI. Trimming stripped 4 bases from V and 5 bases from J, with 11 bases between. The CDR3 DNA reads TGTGCCAGCAGTTGGGGGGCGAAGACTGAAGCTTTCTTT. This translates into CASSWGAKTEAFF.

The CDR3 DNA sequence: TGTGCCAGCAGCCCGGGACTGACGTGGGAGACCCAGTACTTC. This translates into CASSPGLTWETQYF. The rearrangement uses TRBV7-9 and TRBJ2-5; tentative D call: TRBD2 (6 bases). The V gene lost 5 bases and the J gene lost 5 bases, with 15 bases spanning the gap. The CDR3 is made up of 14 amino acids. Germline CDR1 and CDR2: SEHNR and FQNEAQ (reference sequence).

This clonotype has a handful of counts. This chain links TRBV27 with TRBJ1-1; D remains unclear. Per the germline V gene, CDR1 is MNHEY and CDR2 is SMNVEV (reference sequence). Trimming took off 7 bases at V and 4 bases at J, with 19 bases between the two ends. CDR3 length equals 15 residues. Here the CDR3 DNA reads TGTGCCAGCACCCATACCTCCGGGCCGACCACTGAAGCTTTCTTT. This encodes CASTHTSGPTTEAFF.

The chain carries TRBV19 and TRBJ2-1, with 9 nucleotides matching TRBD1. Germline-derived CDR1 and CDR2 are LNHDA and SQIVND (reference sequence). The ends lost 4 bases at V and 8 bases at J; junction bases unmatched: 9. The CDR3 runs 15 residues. CDR3 nucleotides: TGTGCCAGTAGTAGCCGACAGGGGGTAATTGATGAGCAGTTCTTC. It encodes CASSSRQGVIDEQFF.

This clonotype was counted a few times. The V call is TRBV6-6, the J call TRBJ2-3; D might be TRBD2 (6 bases). V was shortened by 4 bases and J by 5 bases, with 16 bases between the two germline ends. This CDR3 contains 15 residues. Germline V gives CDR1 MNHNY, CDR2 SVGAGI (reference sequence). CDR3 bases: TGTGCCAGCAGTTCTCTCGTGGGAGCGGGAGATACGCAGTATTTT. Protein: CASSSLVGAGDTQYF.

This clonotype showed up many times. The chain has TRBV20-1 and TRBJ2-1; TRBD2 aligns across 7 bases. The V gene end was trimmed by 1 base and the J gene end by 7 bases; junction bases not matched to a gene: 10. This CDR3 is built from 15 residues. The germline V gene encodes CDR1 DFQATT and CDR2 SNEGSKA (reference sequence). The DNA of the CDR3 is TGCAGTGCTAGAGGGCCTGCACGGACTAGGAATGAGCAGTTCTTC. The encoded protein is CSARGPARTRNEQFF.